This TCR beta chain originates from a study of human T cells and chemical hapten exposure. TCRdb reprocessed the RACE reads via MiXCR and lists one record per CDR3 protein. The sample yields over 35,000 distinct CDR3 sequences, 3% to 4.5% seen once. At least ten counts were recorded for this clonotype. The time point denotes: patch test 1, 2 weeks after DPC sensitization. Treatment indicated: therapeutic diphenylcyclopropenone sensitization with weekly scalp DPC. Total RNA extraction was carried out from unfractionated whole blood. The source of this sequence is a man in his forties or fifties with alopecia areata. Some clones in this sample may be carry-over from other donors' samples. This specimen consisted of whole blood, obtained in connection with sensitization to the hapten diphenylcyclopropenone (DPC).

CDR3 bases: TGTGCCAGCAGTTTTGCCGGACAGGATGCTTTCTTT. Protein product: CASSFAGQDAFF. V gene TRBV28 combines with J gene TRBJ1-1; 7 bases fit TRBD1. V gave up 3 bases and J gave up 11 bases; unmatched junction bases: 6. CDR1 is MDHEN and CDR2 is SYDVKM in the germline V gene. The CDR3 consists of 12 residues.